The 21 T cell receptor beta chains below come from one sample, sequenced in a study of blood T cells in healthy people across ages. Sample-barcoded 5' priming and a J-beta primer mix drove a second PCR of roughly 7 to 11 cycles. Each CDR3 protein gets one entry after TCRdb re-called the 5' RACE reads with MiXCR. The sample records approximately 1.5 million distinct CDR3 sequences, about 35% being singletons. The sequenced material came from blood. The receptors derive from a woman aged 25 to 39 in good health.

This chain connects TRBV20-1 to TRBJ1-3; D remains ambiguous. Trimming shortened V by 1 base and J by 0 bases, and 7 bases separated the two germline ends. The CDR3 is 14 amino acids. Per the germline V gene, CDR1 is DFQATT and CDR2 is SNEGSKA (reference sequence). The CDR3 protein is CSARGVSSGNTIYF. The CDR3, as DNA: TGCAGTGCTAGAGGGGTCAGCTCTGGAAACACCATATATTTT.

Remarks on this clonotype: At one end the junction does not follow the germline gene, possibly because of a read error. The rearrangement uses TRBV3-1 and TRBJ2-7, with TRBD1 matching 9 bases. The CDR3 consists of 15 residues. Germline-derived CDR1 and CDR2 are LGHDT and YNNKEL (reference sequence). The CDR3 sequence: CASTYTGQGRYEQCF. The CDR3 DNA reads as TGTGCCAGCACCTACACGGGACAGGGACGTTACGAGCAGTGCTTC.

The table lists this clonotype with a few counts. The chain carries TRBV7-9 and TRBJ1-2, with D possibly matching TRBD1 (6 bases). The V end was cut by 5 bases, the J end by 4 bases, with 14 bases between. Germline lookup yields CDR1 SEHNR and CDR2 FQNEAQ (reference sequence). This CDR3 spans 14 amino acids. The CDR3 reads CASSPAGGSYGYTF. CDR3 DNA sequence: TGTGCCAGCAGCCCCGCCGGGGGCTCCTATGGCTACACCTTC. The full variable domain, in which reference TRBV7-9 and TRBJ1-2 provide the parts outside the CDR3, is DTGVSQNPRHKITKRGQNVTFRCDPISEHNRLYWYRQTLGQGPEFLTYFQNEAQLEKSRLLSDRFSAERPKGSFSTLEIQRTEQGDSAMYLCASSPAGGSYGYTFGSGTRLTVV.

This clonotype was counted a few times. This rearrangement joins TRBV12-3 or TRBV12-4 to TRBJ2-4; D may be TRBD2 (5 bases). The CDR3 is 15 amino acids. V was clipped by 5 bases and J by 1 base, with 12 bases between them. The CDR3 reads CASSGEPKAKNIQYF. DNA of the CDR3: TGTGCCAGCAGTGGGGAGCCGAAGGCCAAAAACATTCAGTACTTC.

This clonotype was seen a few times. The rearrangement links TRBV28 to TRBJ2-1; 8 bases fit TRBD2. With the DNA end fitting TRBJ2-7 better, the J assignment may be wrong. CDR1 MDHEN and CDR2 SYDVKM come from the germline V gene. The CDR3 has 16 amino acids. The CDR3 DNA sequence: TGTGCCAGCAGTATCATAGCGGGAAGTTCCTACAATGAGCAGTACTTC. Protein: CASSIIAGSSYNEQYF.

V and J are TRBV11-3 and TRBJ2-7; TRBD2 might be the D (6 bases). There are 15 residues in the CDR3. CDR1 is SGHNT and CDR2 is YENEEA in the germline V gene. Trimming shortened V by 4 bases and J by 2 bases, and 15 bases separated the two germline ends. Here the CDR3 DNA reads TGTGCCAGCAGCTCTCAGAGCGGGCTGACCTACGAGCAGTACTTC. The encoded protein is CASSSQSGLTYEQYF.

The chain couples TRBV20-1 to TRBJ1-6; TRBD1 might be the D (6 bases). Per the germline V gene, CDR1 is DFQATT and CDR2 is SNEGSKA (reference sequence). The CDR3 is made up of 14 amino acids. Trimming removed 3 bases from V and 5 bases from J, with 11 bases in between. The CDR3 region has the DNA TGCAGTGCTAGGCCACAGGGCCATAATTCACCCCTCCACTTT. It is translated as CSARPQGHNSPLHF.

Regarding this clonotype: A junction boundary mismatches the germline segment, possibly from a read error. The CDR3 sequence is CATSDPDRPGNTIYF. CDR3 DNA: TGTGCCACCAGTGACCCTGACAGGCCAGGAAACACCATATATTTT. The gene calls are TRBV10-3 and TRBJ1-3, with D perhaps matching TRBD1 (6 bases). This CDR3 is built from 15 residues. Germline V lookup: CDR1 ENHRY, CDR2 SYGVKD.

This clonotype has more than one count but fewer than ten. The chain couples TRBV9 to TRBJ2-7, with D hard to call. The CDR3 extends over 14 amino acids. Germline CDR1 is SGDLS and CDR2 is YYNGEE. Trimming cost V 5 bases and J 1 base, with 13 bases left between them. CDR3 coding DNA: TGTGCCAGCAGTCCCCGGAGACATTCCTACGAGCAGTACTTC. This gives the protein CASSPRRHSYEQYF.

This clonotype turned up a few times. The chain joins TRBV13 to TRBJ1-2; 10 bases are a match to TRBD1. The CDR3 consists of 15 residues. Unmatched junction bases numbered 6, after V lost 2 bases and J lost 6 bases. Germline V gene sequence: CDR1 PRHDT, CDR2 FYEKMQ (reference sequence). DNA of the CDR3: TGTGCCAGCAGCTTATCGGGGACAGGGGAGGATGGCTACACCTTC. Its translation: CASSLSGTGEDGYTF.

This clonotype was counted at least ten times. V usage is TRBV5-1 and J usage is TRBJ2-7; the D is unclear. Trimming took 4 bases from V and 1 from J, leaving 12 bases between them. Germline V gene data show CDR1 as SGHRS and CDR2 as YFSETQ. This CDR3 has 14 amino acids. The CDR3 sequence: CASSDPGASYEQYF. CDR3 bases: TGCGCCAGCAGCGACCCGGGTGCATCCTACGAGCAGTACTTC.

In this sample, this clonotype turned up a few times. CDR3 residues: CAWSPGGNSPLHF. The CDR3 nucleotides are TGTGCCTGGAGTCCAGGGGGAAATTCACCCCTCCACTTT. V and J are TRBV30 and TRBJ1-6, with 7 bases that match TRBD1. The V gene end was trimmed by 2 bases and the J gene end by 7 bases; junction bases not matched to a gene: 2. Germline V CDR1 and CDR2: GTSNPN, SVGIG (reference sequence). CDR3 length: 13 amino acids. Using reference TRBV30 and TRBJ1-6 for the parts outside the CDR3, the full variable domain is SQTIHQWPATLVQPVGSPLSLECTVEGTSNPNLYWYRQAAGRGLQLLFYSVGIGQISSEVPQNLSASRPQDRQFILSSKKLLLSDSGFYLCAWSPGGNSPLHFGNGTRLTVT.

There are many counts of this clonotype. The J gene is TRBJ1-2, the V gene TRBV2; 8 bases map to TRBD1. Trimming removed 6 bases from V and 3 bases from J; junction bases left unmatched: 0. This CDR3 region has 12 residues. Germline V gene data show CDR1 as SNHLY and CDR2 as FYNNEI. In nucleotides, the CDR3 is TGTGCCAGCAGACAGGGGGACTATGGCTACACCTTC. It yields the protein CASRQGDYGYTF.

This clonotype was detected a few times. The chain carries TRBV6-5 and TRBJ2-3; D is possibly TRBD2 (5 bases). This CDR3 contains 14 residues. CDR1 is MNHEY, CDR2 SVGAGI, per germline. V gave up 10 bases and J gave up 0 bases, with 14 bases separating them. The CDR3 is CATASGTSTDTQYF. CDR3 bases: TGTGCCACCGCCAGCGGAACTAGCACAGATACGCAGTATTTT.

The rearrangement uses TRBV12-3 or TRBV12-4 and TRBJ1-1; 8 bases align to TRBD1. Trimming cost V 6 bases and J 3 bases; bases outside gene matches: 6. This CDR3 is built from 14 residues. The DNA of the CDR3 is TGTGCCAGCAGCAGACAGGGGACCGACACTGAAGCTTTCTTT. It yields the protein CASSRQGTDTEAFF.

This chain uses TRBV4-1 with TRBJ2-7; D is tentatively TRBD1 or TRBD2 (5 bases each). The CDR3 spans 14 residues. The germline V gene encodes CDR1 MGHRA and CDR2 YSYEKL. V lost 0 bases and J lost 4, with 10 bases in between. The DNA for the CDR3 is TGCGCCAGCAGCCAAGAAGGGGACGGATACGAGCAGTACTTC. Its translation is CASSQEGDGYEQYF.

This clonotype was seen only a few times. This sequence joins TRBV7-9 and TRBJ2-5; TRBD1 aligns across 9 bases. CDR3 length: 16 amino acids. V lost 1 base and J lost 5; bases outside the gene matches: 8. The germline V gene encodes CDR1 SEHNR and CDR2 FQNEAQ (reference sequence). CDR3 region: CASSLVPGQGKETQYF. In DNA, the CDR3 is TGTGCCAGCAGCTTAGTCCCGGGACAGGGAAAGGAGACCCAGTACTTC.

The V gene is TRBV6-6, the J gene TRBJ2-5, with 16 bases matching TRBD2. CDR1 MNHNY and CDR2 SVGAGI come from the germline V gene (reference sequence). The CDR3 covers 17 residues. Trimming removed 2 bases from V and 5 bases from J; junction bases left unmatched: 5. The CDR3 sequence is CASSYQGLAGGLETQYF. The CDR3 coding sequence is TGTGCCAGCAGTTACCAGGGACTAGCGGGAGGGCTCGAGACCCAGTACTTC.

This clonotype has just a few counts. This chain uses TRBV20-1 with TRBJ2-1; 9 bases map to TRBD2. The V gene's germline CDR1 is DFQATT and CDR2 SNEGSKA (reference sequence). Germline trimming cut 8 bases from V and 4 bases from J; bases unmatched to any gene: 12. The CDR3 covers 15 residues. CDR3 protein: CSPRAATSGYNEQFF. The CDR3 DNA reads TGCAGTCCCAGGGCGGCGACTAGCGGATACAATGAGCAGTTCTTC.

The rearrangement uses TRBV5-5 and TRBJ2-1; 9 bases are shared with TRBD2. V trimming: 4 bases; J trimming: 6 bases; junction bases outside the gene matches: 5. The CDR3 runs 14 residues. Germline V gives CDR1 SGHKS, CDR2 YYEKEE (reference sequence). The CDR3: CASSASGVINEQFF. CDR3 sequence (DNA): TGTGCCAGCAGCGCTAGCGGGGTTATCAATGAGCAGTTCTTC. Variable domain in full (rest from reference TRBV5-5 and TRBJ2-1): DAGVTQSPTHLIKTRGQQVTLRCSPISGHKSVSWYQQVLGQGPQFIFQYYEKEERGRGNFPDRFSARQFPNYSSELNVNALLLGDSALYLCASSASGVINEQFFGPGTRLTVL.

This clonotype was seen more than once but under ten times. The rearrangement joins TRBV4-1 to TRBJ2-5, with D maybe TRBD1 (6 bases). With 2 bases removed from V and 1 base from J, the gap between germline ends came to 14 bases. The CDR3 spans 16 residues. Germline lookup yields CDR1 MGHRA and CDR2 YSYEKL. The CDR3 sequence: CASSQPLRGSQETQYF. Here the CDR3 DNA reads TGCGCCAGCAGCCAACCCTTGAGGGGGTCCCAAGAGACCCAGTACTTC.